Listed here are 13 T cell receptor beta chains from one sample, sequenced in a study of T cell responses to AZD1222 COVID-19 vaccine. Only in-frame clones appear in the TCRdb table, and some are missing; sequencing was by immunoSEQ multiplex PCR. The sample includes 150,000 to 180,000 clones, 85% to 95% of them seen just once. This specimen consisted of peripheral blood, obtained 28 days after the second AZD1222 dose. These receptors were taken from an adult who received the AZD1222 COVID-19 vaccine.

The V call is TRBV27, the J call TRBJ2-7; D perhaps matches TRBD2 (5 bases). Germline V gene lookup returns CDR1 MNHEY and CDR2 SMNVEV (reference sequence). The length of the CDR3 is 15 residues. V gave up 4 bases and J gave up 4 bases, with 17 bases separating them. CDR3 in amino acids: CASSSHRESPYEQYF. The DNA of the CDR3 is TGTGCCAGCAGTTCCCACCGGGAATCACCTTACGAGCAGTACTTC.

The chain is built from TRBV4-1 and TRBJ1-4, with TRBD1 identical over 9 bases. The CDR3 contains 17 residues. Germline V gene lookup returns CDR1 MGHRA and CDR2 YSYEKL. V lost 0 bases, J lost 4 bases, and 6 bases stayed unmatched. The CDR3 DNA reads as TGCGCCAGCAGCCAAGAAGGAGGACAGGGGATTAATGAAAAACTGTTTTTT. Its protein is CASSQEGGQGINEKLFF.

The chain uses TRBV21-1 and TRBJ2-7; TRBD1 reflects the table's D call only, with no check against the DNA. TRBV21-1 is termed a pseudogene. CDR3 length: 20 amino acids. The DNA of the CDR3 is TGTGCCAGCAGCAAAGACCGTCTGGACACGAAACGATCAATTACGTACGAGCAGTACTTC. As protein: CASSKDRLDTKRSITYEQYF.

The CDR3 sequence is CASSQSDSGAQYF. CDR3 nucleotides: TGTGCCAGCAGCCAATCCGACAGTGGTGCGCAGTATTTT. The chain joins TRBV3-1 (or the pseudogene TRBV3-2) to TRBJ2-3; TRBD1 is a possible D gene (5 bases). The germline V gene has CDR1 LGHDT and CDR2 YNNKEL (reference sequence). V was pared by 2 bases and J by 10 bases, with 13 bases between. The CDR3 length is 13 residues.

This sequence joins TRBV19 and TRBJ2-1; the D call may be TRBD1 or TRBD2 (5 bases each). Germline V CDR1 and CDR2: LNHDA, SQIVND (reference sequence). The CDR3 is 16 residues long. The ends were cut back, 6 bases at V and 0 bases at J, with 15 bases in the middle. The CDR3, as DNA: TGTGCCAGTAGCGCCCTTGGGGGAAGCTCCTACAATGAGCAGTTCTTC. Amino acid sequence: CASSALGGSSYNEQFF.

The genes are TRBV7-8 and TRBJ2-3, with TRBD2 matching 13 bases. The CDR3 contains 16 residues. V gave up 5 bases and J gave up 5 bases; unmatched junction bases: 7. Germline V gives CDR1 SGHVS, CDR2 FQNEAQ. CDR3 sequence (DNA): TGTGCCAGCAGCAGGCCCGGGACTAGCGGGATAGATACGCAGTATTTT. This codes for CASSRPGTSGIDTQYF.

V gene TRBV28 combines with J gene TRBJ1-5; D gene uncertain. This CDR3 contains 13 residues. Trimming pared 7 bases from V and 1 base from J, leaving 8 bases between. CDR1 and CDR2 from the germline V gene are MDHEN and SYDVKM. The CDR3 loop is CASMRQSNQPQHF. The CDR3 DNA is TGTGCCAGCATGAGGCAAAGCAATCAGCCCCAGCATTTT.

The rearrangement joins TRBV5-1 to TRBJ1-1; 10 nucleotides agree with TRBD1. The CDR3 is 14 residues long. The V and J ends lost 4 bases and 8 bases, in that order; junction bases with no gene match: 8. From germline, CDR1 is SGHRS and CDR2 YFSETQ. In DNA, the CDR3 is TGCGCCAGCAGCAGGACAGGGGGTCTCCCAGAAGCTTTCTTT. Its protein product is CASSRTGGLPEAFF.

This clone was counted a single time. The DNA of the CDR3 is TGTGCCAGCAGAGGGACAGATAACTATGGCTACACCTTC. Translation: CASRGTDNYGYTF. The chain employs TRBV28 and TRBJ1-2; 7 positions match TRBD1. Germline V gene lookup returns CDR1 MDHEN and CDR2 SYDVKM. V was pared by 6 bases and J by 1 base, with 2 bases of the junction left unmatched. CDR3 length: 13 amino acids.

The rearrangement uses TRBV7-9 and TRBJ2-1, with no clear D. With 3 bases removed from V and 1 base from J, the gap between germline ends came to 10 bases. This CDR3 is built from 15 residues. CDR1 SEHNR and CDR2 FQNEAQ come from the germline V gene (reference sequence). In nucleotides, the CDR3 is TGTGCCAGCAGCTTGTTATGGACGTCCTACAATGAGCAGTTCTTC. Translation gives CASSLLWTSYNEQFF.

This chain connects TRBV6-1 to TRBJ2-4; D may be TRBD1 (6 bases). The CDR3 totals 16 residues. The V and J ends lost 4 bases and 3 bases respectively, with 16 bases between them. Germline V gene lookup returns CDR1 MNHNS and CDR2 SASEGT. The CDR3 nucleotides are TGTGCCAGCAGTGCAGGGGTTGGATTGGGCAAAAACATTCAGTACTTC. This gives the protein CASSAGVGLGKNIQYF.

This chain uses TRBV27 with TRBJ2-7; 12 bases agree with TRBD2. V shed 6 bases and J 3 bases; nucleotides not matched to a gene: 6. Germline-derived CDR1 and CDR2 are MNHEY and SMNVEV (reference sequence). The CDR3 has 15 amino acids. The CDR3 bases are TGTGCCAGCAGGCCAGGACTAGCGGGATTCTACGAGCAGTACTTC. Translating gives CASRPGLAGFYEQYF.

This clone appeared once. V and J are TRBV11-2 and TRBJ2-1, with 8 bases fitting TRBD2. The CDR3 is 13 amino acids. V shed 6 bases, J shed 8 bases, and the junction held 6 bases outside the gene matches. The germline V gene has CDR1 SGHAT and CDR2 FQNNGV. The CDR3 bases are TGTGCCAGCAGATCGGGGGGGAGCGATGAGCAGTTCTTC. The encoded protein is CASRSGGSDEQFF.